This T cell receptor beta chain is drawn from a study of blood T cell repertoires in COVID-19. Study as a whole: Sites in the United States, Italy and Spain provided acute and convalescent COVID-19 samples.

The ends were cut back, 7 bases at V and 4 bases at J, with 11 bases in the middle. The CDR3 totals 13 residues. Source study methods: How many nucleated cells were present was estimated from reference gene primer amplification. TCRdb's copy holds only in-frame clones and misses some; the assay was immunoSEQ multiplex PCR. D and trimming were read from the DNA, whereas the V and J calls and clone size are those reported in that table. The table has roughly 130,000 clones, about four fifths seen once. This chain joins TRBV12-3 or TRBV12-4 and TRBJ2-1, with D tentatively TRBD1 (5 bases). The receptor's source is a woman in her fifties or sixties with acute or convalescent COVID-19. The sequencing sample was made of peripheral blood. This chain's CDR3 is CASTSSGYNEQFF. DNA of the CDR3: TGTGCCAGCACTTCGTCAGGGTACAATGAGCAGTTCTTC.